The 32 T cell receptor beta chains listed next were all sequenced from one sample in a study of CD8+ T cells in alopecia areata. cDNA serving as the sequencing template came from extracted, reverse transcribed RNA. Measured with immunoSEQ multiplex PCR; TCRdb has only the in-frame clones, and not every one. The sample records under 250,000 clones, approximately 52% being singletons. The sequences come from CD4+ T cells sorted from blood, collected at week 0. Receptors originate from a human donor with alopecia areata.

The chain links TRBV29-1 to TRBJ2-5; D is unresolved. The length of the CDR3 is 10 residues. The germline gives CDR1 SQVTM, CDR2 ANQGSEA. The germline V and J ends were trimmed by 3 bases and 5 bases, with 4 bases remaining between them. In DNA, the CDR3 is TGCAGCGTTGAGGCCGAGACCCAGTACTTC. Protein: CSVEAETQYF.

This clone was seen a few times. This rearrangement joins TRBV29-1 to TRBJ2-1, with D tentatively TRBD1 (6 bases). V was shortened by 7 bases and J by 2 bases, with 15 bases between the two germline ends. Germline V lookup: CDR1 SQVTM, CDR2 ANQGSEA. The CDR3 loop spans 14 amino acids. CDR3 nucleotides: TGCAGCGCTAATCGACAGGCTGCCTACAATGAGCAGTTCTTC. Translated, it gives CSANRQAAYNEQFF.

The J gene is TRBJ1-1, the V gene TRBV5-1, with a tentative D call TRBD1 (5 bases). Trimming cost V 3 bases and J 1 base, with 10 bases left between them. Germline lookup yields CDR1 SGHRS and CDR2 YFSETQ. The CDR3 runs to 14 residues. CDR3 in amino acids: CASSSGHGNTEAFF. CDR3 nucleotides: TGCGCCAGCAGCTCAGGACACGGGAACACTGAAGCTTTCTTT.

This clone occurred a few times. The J gene is TRBJ2-7, the V gene TRBV10-2, with TRBD1 matching 7 bases. V was pared by 4 bases and J by 2 bases, with 8 bases of the junction left unmatched. This CDR3 region has 15 residues. Germline V gives CDR1 WSHSY, CDR2 SAAADI. The CDR3, as DNA: TGCGCCAGCAGTGGGTTACAGGGGCCCACCTACGAGCAGTACTTC. Protein: CASSGLQGPTYEQYF.

The rearrangement joins TRBV2 to TRBJ2-7, with D perhaps being TRBD1 or TRBD2 (5 bases each). CDR1 is SNHLY and CDR2 is FYNNEI in the germline V gene. The CDR3 sequence is 16 residues long. V lost 5 bases to trimming and J lost 0 bases, with 17 bases between them. This CDR3 is CASSTDTGTLSYEQYF. The CDR3 coding sequence is TGTGCCAGCAGTACAGATACCGGGACCCTCTCCTACGAGCAGTACTTC.

This chain joins TRBV4-1 and TRBJ2-2, with TRBD2 matching over 11 bases. The V gene's germline CDR1 is MGHRA and CDR2 YSYEKL. This CDR3 spans 19 amino acids. V lost 1 base to trimming and J lost 4 bases; unmatched junction nucleotides: 11. For the CDR3, the DNA is TGCGCCAGCAGCCAAGTCAAGTGGGTAGCGGGAGGGGGCACCGGGGAGCTGTTTTTT. It yields the protein CASSQVKWVAGGGTGELFF.

This rearrangement joins TRBV5-1 to TRBJ2-7; 9 bases are shared with TRBD1. CDR3 size: 15 residues. V was pared by 4 bases and J by 1 base, with 6 bases of the junction left unmatched. CDR1 and CDR2 from the germline V gene are SGHRS and YFSETQ. CDR3 sequence reads: CASSSAGTGSYEQYF. The CDR3 DNA is TGCGCCAGCAGCAGTGCCGGGACAGGGTCCTACGAGCAGTACTTC.

The chain couples TRBV29-1 to TRBJ2-7; D tentatively fits TRBD1 or TRBD2 (6 bases each). Trimming removed 1 base from V and 0 bases from J, with 10 bases in between. CDR1 and CDR2 from the germline V gene are SQVTM and ANQGSEA. There are 14 residues in the CDR3. CDR3 nucleotides: TGCAGCGTTGAAGGGCGGGACAACTCCTACGAGCAGTACTTC. Its protein product is CSVEGRDNSYEQYF.

This clone was seen a few times. Sequence at one end of the junction differs from germline and may be a read error. The chain links TRBV29-1 to TRBJ1-1; 8 nucleotides line up with TRBD1. The CDR3 is 12 amino acids. Looked up from germline, CDR1 is SQVTM and CDR2 is ANQGSEA. CDR3 region: CSVAPMGQEIRW. The CDR3, as DNA: TGCAGCGTGGCGCCAATGGGACAGGAAATTCGGTGG.

This clone has only a few counts. The chain links TRBV2 to TRBJ2-6; tentative D call: TRBD2 (5 bases). The CDR3 is 13 amino acids. Germline V gene lookup returns CDR1 SNHLY and CDR2 FYNNEI. V lost 10 bases and J lost 0, with 7 bases in between. This CDR3 reads CATSGSGANVLTF. The CDR3 bases are TGTGCCACCAGCGGCTCTGGGGCCAACGTCCTGACTTTC.

The V gene is TRBV29-1, the J gene TRBJ2-5; 7 bases are a match to TRBD1. Germline V gene sequence: CDR1 SQVTM, CDR2 ANQGSEA. V was clipped by 5 bases and J by 2 bases; unmatched bases: 8. The CDR3 totals 14 residues. The CDR3 DNA reads as TGCAGCGTTAAGACAGGGAGTCGGCAAGAGACCCAGTACTTC. Translating gives CSVKTGSRQETQYF.

The chain has TRBV4-1 and TRBJ2-7, with 9 bases identical to TRBD2. The CDR3 has 15 amino acids. The V gene end was trimmed by 3 bases and the J gene end by 3 bases; junction bases not matched to a gene: 6. Germline lookup yields CDR1 MGHRA and CDR2 YSYEKL. The CDR3 nucleotides read TGCGCCAGCAGCCAGGAAGAGCGGGAGGACTACGAGCAGTACTTC. It codes for CASSQEEREDYEQYF.

V is TRBV6-5 and J is TRBJ1-2; TRBD1 aligns across 7 bases. After removal of 6 bases from V and 8 bases from J, the junction contained 6 bases not matched to a gene. In germline, CDR1 is MNHEY, CDR2 SVGAGI. The CDR3 is made up of 12 amino acids. CDR3 DNA: TGTGCCAGCAGCAGGGGGTCCAGGGGCTACACCTTC. This codes for CASSRGSRGYTF.

A remark on this clone: This sample includes further DNA sequences coding for the same CDR3. The J gene is TRBJ1-1, the V gene TRBV29-1; possibly TRBD1 for D (5 bases). CDR3 length: 11 amino acids. V was clipped by 4 bases and J by 3 bases, with 6 bases between them. Germline assignment: CDR1 SQVTM and CDR2 ANQGSEA. Here the CDR3 reads CSVGGDTEAFF. The CDR3 DNA follows: TGCAGCGTTGGGGGGGACACTGAAGCTTTCTTT. The full variable domain, with the rest looked up from reference TRBV29-1 and TRBJ1-1, is SAVISQKPSRDICQRGTSLTIQCQVDSQVTMMFWYRQQPGQSLTLIATANQGSEATYESGFVIDKFPISRPNLTFSTLTVSNMSPEDSSIYLCSVGGDTEAFFGQGTRLTVV.

The J gene is TRBJ2-5, the V gene TRBV7-9; no reliable D call. The length of the CDR3 is 14 residues. Trimming left V 5 bases short and J 1 base short, with 11 bases between. Germline V gene lookup returns CDR1 SEHNR and CDR2 FQNEAQ (reference sequence). In DNA, the CDR3 is TGTGCCAGCAGCATCGGAGACTTCCAAGAGACCCAGTACTTC. This gives the protein CASSIGDFQETQYF. The complete variable domain, with remaining parts taken from reference TRBV7-9 and TRBJ2-5, reads DTGVSQNPRHKITKRGQNVTFRCDPISEHNRLYWYRQTLGQGPEFLTYFQNEAQLEKSRLLSDRFSAERPKGSFSTLEIQRTEQGDSAMYLCASSIGDFQETQYFGPGTRLLVL.

This clone was observed a few times. The rearrangement uses TRBV9 and TRBJ1-4; weak D call: TRBD1 (6 bases). Germline values: CDR1 SGDLS, CDR2 YYNGEE. V gave up 2 bases and J gave up 6 bases, with 11 bases separating them. CDR3 length: 14 amino acids. CDR3 amino acids: CASSVRDNDEKLFF. The CDR3 DNA reads TGTGCCAGCAGCGTCCGGGACAATGATGAAAAACTGTTTTTT.

This clone came up once. The chain is built from TRBV30 and TRBJ2-6; D is ambiguous. Trimming left V 5 bases short and J 0 bases short, with 11 bases between. Germline-derived CDR1 and CDR2 are GTSNPN and SVGIG (reference sequence). The CDR3 has 15 residues. The CDR3 here is CAWGPPGSGANVLTF. The CDR3 DNA reads TGTGCCTGGGGACCCCCCGGCTCTGGGGCCAACGTCCTGACTTTC.

The chain employs TRBV5-6 and TRBJ2-3; D gene uncertain. Germline V gene data show CDR1 as SGHDT and CDR2 as YYEEEE. The CDR3 totals 13 residues. V gave up 0 bases and J gave up 4 bases, with 6 bases separating them. CDR3 amino acids: CASSLVGPDTQYF. The CDR3 DNA reads as TGTGCCAGCAGCTTGGTTGGGCCAGATACGCAGTATTTT.

The V gene is TRBV25-1, the J gene TRBJ2-3; a weak D match, TRBD1 (5 bases). V dropped 4 bases and J dropped 4 bases, with 9 bases sitting between them. Germline CDR1 and CDR2: MGHDK and SYGVNS. This CDR3 spans 13 amino acids. Here the CDR3 reads CASSGREADTQYF. DNA for the CDR3: TGTGCCAGCAGTGGCAGGGAAGCAGATACGCAGTATTTT.

The chain recombines TRBV7-9 with TRBJ2-7; maybe TRBD1 (6 bases). This CDR3 is built from 14 residues. V shed 6 bases and J shed 3 bases, with 15 bases lying between them. Germline lookup yields CDR1 SEHNR and CDR2 FQNEAQ (reference sequence). CDR3 coding DNA: TGTGCCAGCAGTTCTTACAGGGTGGGCTACGAGCAGTACTTC. This gives the protein CASSSYRVGYEQYF.

This clone appeared a few times. The CDR3 DNA reads TGTGCCAGCAGCCACATTCCCAGGGAGCTGTTTTTT. This encodes CASSHIPRELFF. The J gene is TRBJ2-2, the V gene TRBV14; D gene unclear. This CDR3 region has 12 residues. Germline assignment: CDR1 SGHDN and CDR2 FVKESK. V was shortened by 3 bases and J by 9 bases, with 8 bases between the two germline ends.

The J gene is TRBJ1-5, the V gene TRBV30; TRBD1 might be the D (5 bases). Germline lookup yields CDR1 GTSNPN and CDR2 SVGIG (reference sequence). This CDR3 is built from 13 residues. The V end lost 2 bases, the J end lost 7 bases, and 12 bases lay between the germline ends. The CDR3 nucleotides are TGTGCCTGGAGTAGAGGGGACCGCCAGCCCCAGCATTTT. It translates to CAWSRGDRQPQHF.

The chain carries TRBV30 and TRBJ1-5; D remains unclear. V lost 2 bases to trimming and J lost 4 bases, with 9 bases between them. Looked up from germline, CDR1 is GTSNPN and CDR2 is SVGIG (reference sequence). The CDR3 runs 13 residues. The CDR3 sequence is CAWSPGFNQPQHF. DNA of the CDR3: TGTGCCTGGAGTCCGGGATTTAATCAGCCCCAGCATTTT.

The V and J genes are TRBV15 and TRBJ2-1; TRBD2 aligns across 7 bases. The ends lost 8 bases at V and 0 bases at J; junction bases unmatched: 7. This CDR3 comprises 15 residues. Germline V lookup: CDR1 LNHNV, CDR2 YYDKDF (reference sequence). The chain's CDR3 is CATLGRGSSYNEQFF. The CDR3 DNA sequence: TGTGCCACCCTCGGGCGGGGGAGCTCCTACAATGAGCAGTTCTTC.

This chain links TRBV6-1 with TRBJ2-5, with unresolved D. Germline CDR1 MNHNS, CDR2 SASEGT. This CDR3 comprises 12 residues. Trimming removed 2 bases at V and 8 bases at J, with 9 bases between. The CDR3 bases are TGTGCCAGCAGTGAATACGAGATCACCCAGTACTTC. The encoded protein is CASSEYEITQYF.

This chain connects TRBV27 to TRBJ1-5, with D possibly matching TRBD1 (5 bases). Germline assignment: CDR1 MNHEY and CDR2 SMNVEV (reference sequence). This CDR3 region has 12 residues. The V gene lost 11 bases and the J gene lost 9 bases, with 17 bases spanning the gap. CDR3 in amino acids: CASGGSSRPQHF. Here the CDR3 DNA reads TGTGCCTCCGGGGGGTCCTCGCGGCCCCAGCATTTT.

The chain employs TRBV6-5 and TRBJ1-5, with unresolved D. There are 13 residues in the CDR3. Germline CDR1 is MNHEY and CDR2 is SVGAGI. Trimming pared 0 bases from V and 5 bases from J, leaving 5 bases between. This chain's CDR3 is CASSYSRDQPQHF. CDR3 coding DNA: TGTGCCAGCAGTTACTCGAGGGATCAGCCCCAGCATTTT.

V is TRBV6-6 and J is TRBJ2-7; 8 nucleotides match TRBD2. The J segment lost 4 bases and the V segment lost 6 bases, leaving 5 bases of the junction unmatched. The CDR3 is 13 residues long. The germline gives CDR1 MNHNY, CDR2 SVGAGI (reference sequence). CDR3 loop: CASSLGGVYEQYF. For the CDR3, the DNA is TGTGCCAGCAGCCTCGGGGGGGTTTACGAGCAGTACTTC.

The chain couples TRBV6-5 to TRBJ2-1; D possibly matches TRBD1 or TRBD2 (5 bases each). Germline values: CDR1 MNHEY, CDR2 SVGAGI. CDR3 length equals 13 residues. The V and J ends lost 6 bases and 10 bases respectively, with 16 bases between them. The CDR3 spells CASSPPRGKEQFF. The CDR3 DNA sequence: TGTGCCAGCAGCCCGCCGAGGGGAAAGGAGCAGTTCTTC.

This clone was observed a handful of times. The rearrangement joins TRBV27 to TRBJ1-5, with unresolved D. The CDR3 is 17 amino acids. In germline, CDR1 is MNHEY, CDR2 SMNVEV (reference sequence). V gave up 6 bases and J gave up 0 bases, with 18 bases separating them. In nucleotides, the CDR3 is TGTGCCAGCAGGCAGACTCCGACGGCCTATAGCAATCAGCCCCAGCATTTT. It specifies CASRQTPTAYSNQPQHF.

The chain recombines TRBV7-2 with TRBJ1-5; 10 positions match TRBD1. The CDR3 has 15 amino acids. Germline CDR1 and CDR2: SGHTA and FQGNSA. With 5 bases clipped from V and 9 bases from J, the junction kept 10 bases outside the gene matches. The CDR3 reads CASSDGQGGFRPQHF. CDR3 DNA sequence: TGTGCCAGCAGCGATGGACAGGGGGGGTTTCGGCCCCAGCATTTT.

This clone was found a few times. The J gene is TRBJ1-3, the V gene TRBV2, with unresolved D. This CDR3 has 13 residues. The V end was cut by 6 bases, the J end by 1 base, with 7 bases between. Germline CDR1 reads SNHLY; CDR2 reads FYNNEI. The CDR3 DNA sequence: TGTGCCAGCAGGCCCCCGTCTGGAAACACCATATATTTT. Its translation: CASRPPSGNTIYF. The whole variable domain, filled in from reference TRBV2 and TRBJ1-3, reads EPEVTQTPSHQVTQMGQEVILRCVPISNHLYFYWYRQILGQKVEFLVSFYNNEISEKSEIFDDQFSVERPDGSNFTLKIRSTKLEDSAMYFCASRPPSGNTIYFGEGSWLTVV.